Presented here are 21 T cell receptor beta chains from one specimen sequenced in a study of shared clonotypes between healthy human individuals. Some clones are missing from TCRdb's copy, which holds only in-frame ones; the method was immunoSEQ multiplex PCR. There are about 2.4 million clones in the sample; around nine tenths occur only once, and 0.13% to 0.15% lies in the top ten. Sequences were obtained from naive CD4+ T cells sorted from blood. Subset specified: CD45RA+ positively selected. These receptors originate from a man aged 18 to 30 in good health.

The V call is TRBV10-1, the J call TRBJ2-2, with 7 bases fitting TRBD2. This CDR3 is built from 17 residues. J gave up 8 bases and V 0 bases, and 12 bases lay outside the gene matches. The germline CDR1 and CDR2 sequences are WNHNN and SYGVQD (reference sequence). CDR3 amino acids: CASSESGGRSGAGELFF. Written as DNA, the CDR3 is TGCGCCAGCAGTGAGTCCGGCGGGAGATCGGGTGCTGGGGAGCTGTTTTTT.

This clone came up once. The chain combines TRBV19 with TRBJ2-5, with TRBD1 identical over 8 bases. V lost 1 base to trimming and J lost 4 bases; unmatched junction nucleotides: 11. This CDR3 region has 17 residues. Germline CDR1 reads LNHDA; CDR2 reads SQIVND (reference sequence). CDR3 region: CASSIGDRQGPRETQYF. The CDR3 DNA is TGTGCCAGTAGTATAGGAGACAGACAGGGGCCGCGAGAGACCCAGTACTTC.

This chain joins TRBV6-1 and TRBJ1-1, with D tentatively TRBD1 (5 bases). The germline V gene encodes CDR1 MNHNS and CDR2 SASEGT. This CDR3 region has 15 residues. V gave up 2 bases and J gave up 4 bases, with 14 bases separating them. The CDR3 protein is CASSERGVIVTEAFF. The DNA for the CDR3 is TGTGCCAGCAGTGAAAGGGGCGTCATCGTCACTGAAGCTTTCTTT.

This clone was observed once. The CDR3 loop is CASSKTGGSNEKLFF. The DNA of the CDR3 is TGTGCCAGCAGCAAAACAGGGGGCTCTAATGAAAAACTGTTTTTT. The J gene is TRBJ1-4, the V gene TRBV5-4; 9 nucleotides agree with TRBD1. V shed 4 bases and J 3 bases; nucleotides not matched to a gene: 4. Germline CDR1 SGHNT, CDR2 YYREEE (reference sequence). The CDR3 spans 15 residues.

For the CDR3, the DNA is TGTGCCAGCAGCTCGGGGTACAAAGGCAATACGCAGTATTTT. It specifies CASSSGYKGNTQYF. The chain links TRBV5-4 to TRBJ2-3, with D possibly being TRBD2 (5 bases). CDR3 length: 14 residues. Between the trimmed V and J ends, which lost 3 bases and 7 bases, there was a span of 15 bases. Germline loops: CDR1 SGHNT, CDR2 YYREEE (reference sequence).

The rearrangement joins TRBV15 to TRBJ2-4; possible D gene TRBD1, 6 bases. This CDR3 has 17 amino acids. V gave up 2 bases and J gave up 0 bases, with 14 bases separating them. The germline V gene has CDR1 LNHNV and CDR2 YYDKDF (reference sequence). The CDR3 DNA reads as TGTGCCACCAGCAGATTGACAGGCGCCCTAGCCAAAAACATTCAGTACTTC. Translation: CATSRLTGALAKNIQYF.

CDR3 bases: TGTGCCAGCAGCTTGCTAGGGGAGGGTCAGCCCCAGCATTTT. Translated, it gives CASSLLGEGQPQHF. V gene TRBV5-4 combines with J gene TRBJ1-5; the D gene is possibly TRBD1 (5 bases). The CDR3 runs to 14 residues. Trimming pared 1 base from V and 6 bases from J, leaving 11 bases between. The germline V gene encodes CDR1 SGHNT and CDR2 YYREEE (reference sequence). Variable domain in full (rest from reference TRBV5-4 and TRBJ1-5): ETGVTQSPTHLIKTRGQQVTLRCSSQSGHNTVSWYQQALGQGPQFIFQYYREEENGRGNFPPRFSGLQFPNYSSELNVNALELDDSALYLCASSLLGEGQPQHFGDGTRLSIL.

This rearrangement joins TRBV18 to TRBJ2-2; D not certain. V lost 4 bases and J 4 bases, leaving 4 bases between the germline ends. The germline gives CDR1 KGHSH, CDR2 LQKENI. The CDR3 is 12 residues long. The CDR3 DNA sequence: TGTGCCAGCTCACTCTCCACCGGGGAGCTGTTTTTT. It is translated as CASSLSTGELFF.

The J gene is TRBJ2-2, the V gene TRBV25-1; possibly TRBD2 for D (6 bases). Germline V lookup: CDR1 MGHDK, CDR2 SYGVNS. The CDR3 has 13 residues. Between the trimmed V and J ends, which lost 10 bases and 3 bases, there was a span of 12 bases. The CDR3 DNA sequence: TGTGCCACCGGGACTCCCCACACCGGGGAGCTGTTTTTT. The encoded protein is CATGTPHTGELFF.

V and J are TRBV6-5 and TRBJ1-1; 8 bases are a match to TRBD1. J lost 3 bases, V lost 11 bases, and 11 bases had no gene match. The CDR3 has 14 residues. Germline loops: CDR1 MNHEY, CDR2 SVGAGI. CDR3 DNA sequence: TGTGCCTCTCGGGGGACAGGACTATACACTGAAGCTTTCTTT. Translated: CASRGTGLYTEAFF.

About this clone itself: The same CDR3 arises from other DNA sequences in this sample as well. The gene calls are TRBV11-2 and TRBJ2-7; TRBD1 matches 9 bases. CDR3 size: 14 residues. Looked up from germline, CDR1 is SGHAT and CDR2 is FQNNGV. Germline trimming cut 5 bases from V and 2 bases from J; bases unmatched to any gene: 4. The CDR3 reads CASSPRQGAYEQYF. In nucleotides, the CDR3 is TGTGCCAGCAGCCCGCGACAGGGGGCCTACGAGCAGTACTTC.

The rearrangement joins TRBV19 to TRBJ1-1, with 7 bases fitting TRBD1. Germline V gene sequence: CDR1 LNHDA, CDR2 SQIVND (reference sequence). This CDR3 has 15 amino acids. V was pared by 5 bases and J by 7 bases, with 13 bases of the junction left unmatched. DNA of the CDR3: TGTGCCAGTAGTCCGCGGACAGGACCACCTAATGAAGCTTTCTTT. This codes for CASSPRTGPPNEAFF.

The chain links TRBV5-1 to TRBJ2-1; D possibly corresponds to TRBD1 (6 bases). CDR3 length: 15 residues. Trimming stripped 4 bases from V and 0 bases from J, with 11 bases between. Germline V gene data show CDR1 as SGHRS and CDR2 as YFSETQ. The CDR3 reads CASSQGTSSYNEQFF. CDR3 nucleotides: TGCGCCAGCAGCCAGGGGACCAGCTCCTACAATGAGCAGTTCTTC.

This clone was seen just once. J is TRBJ2-5 and V is TRBV5-1, with a weak D call TRBD2 (5 bases). The CDR3 loop spans 15 amino acids. V was pared by 1 base and J by 1 base, with 11 bases between. Per germline, CDR1 SGHRS and CDR2 YFSETQ. CDR3 bases: TGCGCCAGCAGCTTGAGCCGGGGATCCCAAGAGACCCAGTACTTC. It codes for CASSLSRGSQETQYF.

CDR3 residues: CASSSQTGADTGELFF. Written as DNA, the CDR3 is TGTGCCAGCAGCTCCCAGACAGGGGCGGACACCGGGGAGCTGTTTTTT. The J gene is TRBJ2-2, the V gene TRBV11-2; 8 nucleotides match TRBD1. Germline-derived CDR1 and CDR2 are SGHAT and FQNNGV. Losses at the gene ends were 4 bases for V and 3 bases for J; bases not matched to a gene: 7. This CDR3 is 16 amino acids long.

This clone was detected only once. The chain combines TRBV5-6 with TRBJ2-5, with D possibly matching TRBD2 (7 bases). Germline CDR1 SGHDT, CDR2 YYEEEE. V shed 3 bases and J shed 2 bases, with 20 bases lying between them. The CDR3 totals 17 residues. The CDR3 DNA is TGTGCCAGCAGCTGGGGGCGGGGGCAATCCCCTCAAGAGACCCAGTACTTC. This translates into CASSWGRGQSPQETQYF.

This chain connects TRBV7-8 to TRBJ1-5; weak D call: TRBD1 (6 bases). The CDR3 contains 17 residues. Per the germline V gene, CDR1 is SGHVS and CDR2 is FQNEAQ. The ends were cut back, 1 base at V and 0 bases at J, with 13 bases in the middle. CDR3 region: CASSLVRGADSNQPQHF. The DNA for the CDR3 is TGTGCCAGCAGCTTAGTTCGGGGGGCGGATAGCAATCAGCCCCAGCATTTT.

The V call is TRBV25-1, the J call TRBJ2-7; TRBD1 aligns across 8 bases. Germline CDR1 and CDR2: MGHDK and SYGVNS. CDR3 size: 12 residues. Germline trimming cut 3 bases from V and 5 bases from J; bases unmatched to any gene: 0. In DNA, the CDR3 is TGTGCCAGCAGTGAGGACAGGGACGAGCAGTACTTC. Its translation: CASSEDRDEQYF.

The chain is built from TRBV7-6 and TRBJ2-6; D is uncertain. Trimming shortened V by 5 bases and J by 1 base, and 9 bases separated the two germline ends. The CDR3 loop spans 15 amino acids. Germline V CDR1 and CDR2: SGHVS, FNYEAQ. CDR3 nucleotides: TGTGCCAGCAGCCTGGGTCAATCTGGGGCCAACGTCCTGACTTTC. It is translated as CASSLGQSGANVLTF.

The chain is built from TRBV5-6 and TRBJ2-1, with TRBD2 matching 12 bases. The germline CDR1 and CDR2 sequences are SGHDT and YYEEEE. The J segment lost 12 bases and the V segment lost 3 bases, leaving 10 bases of the junction unmatched. The CDR3 sequence is 15 residues long. The CDR3 reads CASSYSSGRGLVQFF. The CDR3 coding sequence is TGTGCCAGCAGCTACTCTAGCGGGAGGGGATTGGTGCAGTTCTTC.

The rearrangement links TRBV15 to TRBJ2-5, with D tentatively TRBD2 (5 bases). This CDR3 is 15 amino acids long. Between the trimmed V and J ends, which lost 0 bases and 5 bases, there was a span of 13 bases. Germline CDR1 and CDR2: LNHNV and YYDKDF (reference sequence). CDR3 loop: CATSRDPPGYETQYF. DNA for the CDR3: TGTGCCACCAGCAGAGATCCCCCGGGGTACGAGACCCAGTACTTC.